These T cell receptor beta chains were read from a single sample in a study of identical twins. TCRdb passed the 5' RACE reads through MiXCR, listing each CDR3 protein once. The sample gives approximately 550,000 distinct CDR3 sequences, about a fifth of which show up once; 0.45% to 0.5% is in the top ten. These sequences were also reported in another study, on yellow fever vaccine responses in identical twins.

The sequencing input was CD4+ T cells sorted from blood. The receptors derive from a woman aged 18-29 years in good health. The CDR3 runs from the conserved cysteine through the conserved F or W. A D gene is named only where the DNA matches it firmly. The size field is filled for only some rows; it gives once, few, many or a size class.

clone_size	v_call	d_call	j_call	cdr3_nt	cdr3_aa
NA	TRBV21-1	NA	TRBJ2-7	TGTGCCAGCAGCCCCGTACGCCCCTACGAGCAGTACTTC	CASSPVRPYEQYF
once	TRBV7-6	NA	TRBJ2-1	TGTGCCAGCAGCTTATTCACCCAGGCGGGTGCGTACAATGAGCAGTTCTTC	CASSLFTQAGAYNEQFF
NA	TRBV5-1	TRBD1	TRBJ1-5	TGCGCCAGCAGGCCCGGGACAGGGGGCAATCAGCCCCAGCATTTT	CASRPGTGGNQPQHF
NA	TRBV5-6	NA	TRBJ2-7	TGTGCCAGCACCAAGCTTGGAGGTTCGGGGAACGAGCAGTACTTC	CASTKLGGSGNEQYF
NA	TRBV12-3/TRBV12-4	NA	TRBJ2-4	TGTGCCAGCACCCAGGGCTCAGCCAAAAACATTCAGTACTTC	CASTQGSAKNIQYF
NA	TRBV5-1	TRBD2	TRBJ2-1	TGCGCCAGCAGCTTGTTGGTAGCGATAGCGGGAGGCGCCTACAATGAGCAGTTCTTC	CASSLLVAIAGGAYNEQFF
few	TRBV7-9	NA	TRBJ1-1	TGTGCCAGCAGACCAATCGACAGGTCGAACACTGAAGCTTTCTTT	CASRPIDRSNTEAFF
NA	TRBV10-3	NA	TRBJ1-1	TGTGCCATCAGTACGGGGAACACTGAAGCTTTCTTT	CAISTGNTEAFF
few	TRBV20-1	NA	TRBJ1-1	TGCAGTGCCCTTCCCCGTGGGACTGAAGCTTTCTTT	CSALPRGTEAFF
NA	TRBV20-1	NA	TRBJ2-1	TGCAGTGCTAGTTGGCCTCACAATGAGCAGTTCTTC	CSASWPHNEQFF
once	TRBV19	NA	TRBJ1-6	TGTGCCAGTACCGATGGGGGGGCTCATTCACCCCTCCACTTT	CASTDGGAHSPLHF
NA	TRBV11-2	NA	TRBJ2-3	TGTGCCAGCAGTTCTCTTAGAGCGGAGACGCGCACAGATACGCAGTATTTT	CASSSLRAETRTDTQYF
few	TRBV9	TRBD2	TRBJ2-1	TGTGCCAGCAACCTAGCGGGAGGGTTCTACAATGAGCAGTTCTTC	CASNLAGGFYNEQFF
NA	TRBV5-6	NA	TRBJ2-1	TGTGCCAGCAGCTTCTCAGCTGAGCAGTTCTTC	CASSFSAEQFF
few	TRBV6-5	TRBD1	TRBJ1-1	TGTGCCAGCAGTTCCGTGACAGGGGCGAACACTGAAGCTTTCTTT	CASSSVTGANTEAFF
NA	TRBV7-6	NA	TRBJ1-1	TGTGCCAGCAGCTGGGGGACGAACACTGAAGCTTTCTTT	CASSWGTNTEAFF
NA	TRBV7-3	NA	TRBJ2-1	TGTGCCAGCAGCTTAATGGAGGGGGTGAGTCGGCAGTTCTTC	CASSLMEGVSRQFF
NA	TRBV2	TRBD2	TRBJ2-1	TGTGTTCGGGGGCGGGAGGGCCTATCATACAATGAGCAGTTCTTC	CVRGREGLSYNEQFF
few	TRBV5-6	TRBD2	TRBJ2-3	TGTGCCAGCAGCTTTCGGGGGGGCAGCGTTACAGATACGCAGTATTTT	CASSFRGGSVTDTQYF
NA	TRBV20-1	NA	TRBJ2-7	TGCAGTGCTAGGGACAGGAGCGGGAGCTTATACGAGCAGTACTTC	CSARDRSGSLYEQYF
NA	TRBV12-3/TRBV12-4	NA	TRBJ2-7	TGTGCCAGCAGTTTGGGTGGACAGCTTTTCTACGAGCAGTACTTC	CASSLGGQLFYEQYF
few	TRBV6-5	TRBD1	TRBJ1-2	TGTGCCAGCAGTTATCGGACAGGGCCTACTAACTATGGCTACACCTTC	CASSYRTGPTNYGYTF
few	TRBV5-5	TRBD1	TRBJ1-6	TGTGCCAGCAGCTTGGAGGGACAGAATAATTCACCCCTCCACTTT	CASSLEGQNNSPLHF
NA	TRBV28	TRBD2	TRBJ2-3	TGTGCCAGCAGTTCCGCAGCGGGGGGCGTTGAAAATACGCAGTATTTT	CASSSAAGGVENTQYF
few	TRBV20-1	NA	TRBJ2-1	TGCAGTGCTAGAGAGACAGTCAATGAGCAGTTCTTC	CSARETVNEQFF
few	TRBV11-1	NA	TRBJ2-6	TGTGCCAGCAGCCCCCGACAGGAACTTTTCAGCTCTGGGGCCAACGTCCTGACTTTC	CASSPRQELFSSGANVLTF
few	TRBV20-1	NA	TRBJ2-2	TGCAGTGCGGGGCCTTGGGGGGAGCTGTTTTTT	CSAGPWGELFF
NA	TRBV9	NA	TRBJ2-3	TGTGCCAGCAGCGTAGAGTGGAGCACAGATACGCAGTATTTT	CASSVEWSTDTQYF
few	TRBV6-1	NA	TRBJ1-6	TGTGCCAGCAGTAAATCCAGGGCATTCAATTCACCCCTCCACTTT	CASSKSRAFNSPLHF
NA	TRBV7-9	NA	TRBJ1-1	TGTGCCAGCAGCTCCCAACCGGACTGGAACACTGAAGCTTTCTTT	CASSSQPDWNTEAFF
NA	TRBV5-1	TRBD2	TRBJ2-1	TGCGCCAGCAGCTTAGTATTTGCGGGAGGTCTCAATGAGCAGTTCTTC	CASSLVFAGGLNEQFF
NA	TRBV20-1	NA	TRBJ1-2	TGCAGTGCTAGAGCCCTTGGGGGCCACTATGGCTACACCTTC	CSARALGGHYGYTF
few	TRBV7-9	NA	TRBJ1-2	TGTGCCAGCAGCTTAGTGGACCTTAACTATGGCTACACCTTC	CASSLVDLNYGYTF
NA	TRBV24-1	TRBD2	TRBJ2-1	TGTGCCACCAGTGATTCCACGGGACTAGCGGGTCCTACTGAGCAGTTCTTC	CATSDSTGLAGPTEQFF
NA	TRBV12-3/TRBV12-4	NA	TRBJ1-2	TGTGCCAGCAGCACTACAGGCGGGAATGGCTACACCTTC	CASSTTGGNGYTF
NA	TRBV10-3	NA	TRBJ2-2	TGTGCCATCAGTGACAGCGTGGAGCTGTTTTTT	CAISDSVELFF
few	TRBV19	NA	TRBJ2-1	TGTGCCACCGGAGAGCGGAACTACAATGAGCAGTTCTTC	CATGERNYNEQFF
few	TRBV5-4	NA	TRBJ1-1	TGTGCCAGCAGCTCACGGACAGACCTAGGGACTGAAGCTTTCTTT	CASSSRTDLGTEAFF
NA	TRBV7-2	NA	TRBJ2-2	TGTGCCAGCAGCCCGGGGACCGCGAAGACCGGGGAGCTGTTTTTT	CASSPGTAKTGELFF
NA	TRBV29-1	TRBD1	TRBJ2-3	TGCAGCGTTGTTACAGGGGGCCGAGATACGCAGTATTTT	CSVVTGGRDTQYF
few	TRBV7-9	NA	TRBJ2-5	TGTGCCAGCAGCTTAGACGTCAACCAAGAGACCCAGTACTTC	CASSLDVNQETQYF